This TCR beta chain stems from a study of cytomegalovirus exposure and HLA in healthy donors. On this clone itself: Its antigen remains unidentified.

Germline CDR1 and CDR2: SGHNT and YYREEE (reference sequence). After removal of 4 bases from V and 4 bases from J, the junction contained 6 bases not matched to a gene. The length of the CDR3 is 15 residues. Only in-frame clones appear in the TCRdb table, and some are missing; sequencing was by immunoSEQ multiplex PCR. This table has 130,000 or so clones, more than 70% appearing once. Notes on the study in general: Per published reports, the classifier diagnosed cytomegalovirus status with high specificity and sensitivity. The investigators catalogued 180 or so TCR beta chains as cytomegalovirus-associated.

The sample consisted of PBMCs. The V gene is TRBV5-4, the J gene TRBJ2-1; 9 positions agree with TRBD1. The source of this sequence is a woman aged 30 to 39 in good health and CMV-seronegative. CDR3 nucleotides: TGTGCCAGCAGCCCAACAGGGGGCCAATACAATGAGCAGTTCTTC. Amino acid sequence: CASSPTGGQYNEQFF. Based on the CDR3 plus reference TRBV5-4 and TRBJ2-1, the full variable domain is ETGVTQSPTHLIKTRGQQVTLRCSSQSGHNTVSWYQQALGQGPQFIFQYYREEENGRGNFPPRFSGLQFPNYSSELNVNALELDDSALYLCASSPTGGQYNEQFFGPGTRLTVL.